This T cell receptor beta chain was captured in a study of blood T cell repertoires in COVID-19. About the research overall: The cDNA or gDNA used as material had been derived from T cells, B-cell-depleted T cells, or PBMCs.

The table lists this clone with a count of one. Per the original methods: Researchers report that nucleated cell counts were estimated from reference gene primer amplification. The data were produced by immunoSEQ multiplex PCR, yet TCRdb's version contains in-frame clones alone and is incomplete. D and trimming come from the DNA, and the V and J calls and clone size come from that table. This sample carries a few hundred thousand clones, 90% of them seen once, and the ten largest clones take about 1.5%. J was trimmed by 2 bases and V by 2 bases; bases with no gene match: 6. CDR3 size: 15 residues. Germline values: CDR1 GTSNPN, CDR2 SVGIG (reference sequence). Everyone who took part was 18 to 89 years old, and they came from about 23 US areas. Assignment of participants to cohorts was predicated upon participant-reported clinical history.

Sequencing was carried out using PBMCs or T cells enriched from blood (not recorded which). This TCR came from a woman aged 18-29 years with acute COVID-19. The rearrangement links TRBV30 to TRBJ2-5, with TRBD1 matching over 9 bases. The CDR3: CAWSHLGQGQETQYF. Here the CDR3 DNA reads TGTGCCTGGAGTCACCTGGGACAGGGACAAGAGACCCAGTACTTC.